This T cell receptor beta chain is from a study of T cells in Graves' hyperthyroidism and ophthalmopathy. CDR3 length: 14 residues. The V gene's germline CDR1 is GTSNPN and CDR2 SVGIG (reference sequence). V lost 1 base, J lost 5 bases, and 6 bases stayed unmatched. Amplification yielded TCR beta CDR3 regions, with RNA transcripts as the source. A set of HTBI primers served as the primers for a first-round RT-PCR of the TCR CDR3. TCRdb re-called the multiplex PCR reads with MiXCR, one entry per CDR3 protein. The table has some 620,000 distinct CDR3 sequences, 15% to 20% seen once. Many counts were recorded for this clonotype.

The sample was blood. The J gene is TRBJ2-3, the V gene TRBV30; 7 bases match TRBD2. The receptor was isolated from a woman aged 25 to 39 with Graves' hyperthyroidism. CDR3 loop: CAWSGTSIRDTQYF. DNA of the CDR3: TGTGCCTGGAGTGGGACTAGTATCAGAGATACGCAGTATTTT.